This TCR beta chain came from a study of naive and memory T cell subsets. Amplification of ligated cDNA took four PCR rounds with SP2 and nested alpha and beta constant primers. Blood and skin TCR RNA was reverse transcribed with alpha and beta constant primers. Using its own MiXCR run on the 5' RACE reads, TCRdb lists one record per CDR3 protein. The sample yields more than 45,000 distinct CDR3 sequences, approximately 7.2% seen once. There are many counts of this clonotype. Per germline, CDR1 SGHAT and CDR2 FQNNGV. V was cut by 1 base and J by 1 base, with 6 bases left in between. The CDR3 covers 14 residues. A UMI-containing oligonucleotide was joined by 3' ligation to the TCR cDNA template. RNA was extracted from 2 to 2.5 ml of whole blood of healthy adults. Input was about 1 to 1,100 ng of DNase-treated total RNA without cell sorting.

The chain employs TRBV11-2 and TRBJ2-3; D call uncertain. This receptor was taken from a male donor in good health. CDR3 bases: TGTGCCAGCAGCTTAGCTTGGGGCACAGATACGCAGTATTTT. It translates to CASSLAWGTDTQYF.